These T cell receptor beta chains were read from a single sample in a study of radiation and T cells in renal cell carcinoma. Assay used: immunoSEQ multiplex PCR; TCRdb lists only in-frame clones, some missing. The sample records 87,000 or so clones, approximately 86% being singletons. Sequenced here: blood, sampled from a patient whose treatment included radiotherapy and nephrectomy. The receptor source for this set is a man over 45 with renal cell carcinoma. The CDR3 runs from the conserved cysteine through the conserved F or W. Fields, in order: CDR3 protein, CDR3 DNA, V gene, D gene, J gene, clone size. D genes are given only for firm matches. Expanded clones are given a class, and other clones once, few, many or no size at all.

CASSVLLGPGEQYF | TGTGCCAGCAGCGTTTTATTAGGACCGGGCGAGCAGTACTTC | TRBV9 | NA | TRBJ2-7 | NA
CATSFSSGNTIYF | TGTGCCACCAGCTTTAGCTCTGGAAACACCATATATTTT | TRBV15 | NA | TRBJ1-3 | NA
CAMGTPEAFF | TGTGCCATGGGGACACCCGAAGCTTTCTTT | TRBV5-4 | NA | TRBJ1-1 | NA
CASSSDRLNQPQHF | TGTGCCAGCAGTTCCGACAGACTCAATCAGCCCCAGCATTTT | TRBV6-5 | NA | TRBJ1-5 | NA
CASSTLNTEAFF | TGTGCCAGCTCGACACTGAACACTGAAGCTTTCTTT | TRBV18 | NA | TRBJ1-1 | NA
CASSLNGVGNTGELFF | TGTGCCAGCAGCTTAAATGGAGTAGGGAACACCGGGGAGCTGTTTTTT | TRBV7-3 | NA | TRBJ2-2 | NA
CASDSGSYNEQFF | TGTGCCAGCGATTCCGGCTCCTACAATGAGCAGTTCTTC | TRBV2 | NA | TRBJ2-1 | NA
CASSQGLQGYTEAFF | TGCGCCAGCAGCCAAGGGCTCCAGGGGTACACTGAAGCTTTCTTT | TRBV4-1 | NA | TRBJ1-1 | once
CASRAGAGGDTQYF | TGTGCCAGTCGAGCGGGGGCCGGGGGAGATACGCAGTATTTT | TRBV7-2 | TRBD2 | TRBJ2-3 | NA
CASSFDRASYEQYF | TGTGCCAGCAGCTTCGACAGGGCCTCCTACGAGCAGTACTTC | TRBV7-9 | TRBD1 | TRBJ2-7 | NA
CASSQGQGTNSPLHF | TGTGCCAGCAGCCAGGGACAGGGGACTAATTCACCCCTCCACTTT | TRBV5-4 | TRBD1 | TRBJ1-6 | NA
CASSLGGGQIYEQYF | TGCGCCAGCAGCTTGGGGGGCGGGCAGATCTACGAGCAGTACTTC | TRBV5-1 | NA | TRBJ2-7 | NA
CASSWSLSGANVLTF | TGCGCCAGCAGCTGGAGCCTCTCTGGGGCCAACGTCCTGACTTTC | TRBV5-1 | NA | TRBJ2-6 | once
CASTTTGGSYEQYF | TGTGCCAGTACCACGACAGGGGGCTCCTACGAGCAGTACTTC | TRBV19 | TRBD1 | TRBJ2-7 | NA
CASSGLAYNEQFF | TGTGCCAGCAGCGGACTAGCCTACAATGAGCAGTTCTTC | TRBV2 | TRBD2 | TRBJ2-1 | NA
CASSLREGITYEQYF | TGTGCCAGCAGCTTAAGAGAGGGAATTACCTACGAGCAGTACTTC | TRBV7-8 | NA | TRBJ2-7 | NA
CASSGRQGDEQYF | TGTGCCAGCAGCGGGAGACAGGGCGACGAGCAGTACTTC | TRBV9 | TRBD1 | TRBJ2-7 | NA
CASNYQGGYGYTF | TGTGCCAGCAACTACCAGGGGGGCTATGGCTACACCTTC | TRBV2 | TRBD1 | TRBJ1-2 | NA
CASSLSGGGGQPQHF | TGTGCCAGCAGTTTATCCGGGGGCGGCGGTCAGCCCCAGCATTTT | TRBV6-8 | NA | TRBJ1-5 | NA
CASSEQGQETQYF | TGTGCCAGCAGTGAACAGGGACAGGAGACCCAGTACTTC | TRBV2 | TRBD1 | TRBJ2-5 | NA
CASSLTTGVSVLVEQYF | TGCGCCAGCAGCCTTACGACAGGGGTCAGCGTTTTAGTCGAGCAGTACTTC | TRBV4-1 | TRBD1 | TRBJ2-7 | NA
CASSQTGGGGETQYF | TGTGCTAGCAGCCAGACAGGGGGCGGGGGAGAGACCCAGTACTTC | TRBV7-7 | TRBD1 | TRBJ2-5 | NA